Sequencing of this T cell receptor (beta chain) was carried out in a study of blood T cell repertoires in COVID-19. Original methodology: Cell counts per sample came from amplifying reference gene primers. Profiled with immunoSEQ multiplex PCR; TCRdb holds only in-frame clones, not every one. V, J and clone size were drawn from that table, and D and trimming were deduced from the DNA. This table holds about 480,000 clones, around 85% found once. CDR3 size: 15 residues. Germline loops: CDR1 MNHNY, CDR2 SVGAGI (reference sequence). V gave up 4 bases and J gave up 4 bases; unmatched junction bases: 10. The sequenced material came from PBMCs or T cells enriched from blood (not recorded which). The receptor was isolated from a woman aged 55-70 years who had recovered from COVID-19. The chain combines TRBV6-6 with TRBJ2-7; 7 positions agree with TRBD1. The CDR3 DNA is TGTGCCAGCAGTTTTTCAACAGGGGTATATTACGAGCAGTACTTC. Translated: CASSFSTGVYYEQYF.